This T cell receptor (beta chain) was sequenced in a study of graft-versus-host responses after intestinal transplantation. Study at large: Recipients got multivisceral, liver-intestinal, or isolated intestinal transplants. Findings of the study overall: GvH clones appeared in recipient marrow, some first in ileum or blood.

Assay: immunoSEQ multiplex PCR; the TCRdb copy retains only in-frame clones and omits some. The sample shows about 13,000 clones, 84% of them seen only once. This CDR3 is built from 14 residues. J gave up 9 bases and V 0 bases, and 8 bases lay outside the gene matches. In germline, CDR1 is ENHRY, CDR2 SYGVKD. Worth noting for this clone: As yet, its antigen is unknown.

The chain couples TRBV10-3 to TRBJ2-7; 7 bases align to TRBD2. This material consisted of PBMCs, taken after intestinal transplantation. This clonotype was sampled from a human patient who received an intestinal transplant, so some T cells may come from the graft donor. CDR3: CAISESSGGVAQYF. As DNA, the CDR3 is TGTGCCATCAGTGAGTCCTCGGGAGGTGTTGCGCAGTACTTC.